Sequencing of this T cell receptor beta chain was carried out in a study of cytomegalovirus exposure and HLA in healthy donors. General study findings and limits: For most TCR sequences rarity was the rule, although some public TCRs occurred in many donors. A later analysis found most CMV-associated TCR beta chains apparently HLA-restricted. Equally common other TCR beta chains were less clonally expanded than HLA-associated ones, a later analysis found.

Use of 60 Vbeta and 13 Jbeta primers characterized the PCR. Libraries were prepared by immunoSEQ multiplex PCR; TCRdb keeps only in-frame clonotypes and omits some of them. This table has roughly 200,000 clones, about 69% appearing once. Note on this clone: The antigen remains undetermined.

Trimming at V came to 2 bases and at J to 2 bases, leaving 1 base not matched to a gene. CDR3 length: 14 residues. Germline-derived CDR1 and CDR2 are SGHKS and YYEKEE (reference sequence). The J gene is TRBJ2-1, the V gene TRBV5-5; 7 nucleotides agree with TRBD2. This sequence originates from a male donor in good health and CMV-seronegative. Source material: PBMCs. CDR3 nucleotide sequence: TGTGCCAGCAGCTTAGGGAGGGCCTACAATGAGCAGTTCTTC. The encoded protein is CASSLGRAYNEQFF.